This TCR beta chain stems from a study of blood T cell repertoires in COVID-19. Trimming took 6 bases from V and 0 from J; bases not matched to a gene: 13. The CDR3 loop spans 19 amino acids. CDR1 is LNHDA and CDR2 is SQIVND in the germline V gene (reference sequence). TCRdb's table, derived via immunoSEQ multiplex PCR, lists solely in-frame clones and lacks some. The sample contains 100,000 to 150,000 clones, approximately 83% of which appear only once. What was sequenced was peripheral blood. The chain carries TRBV19 and TRBJ2-1, with 11 bases identical to TRBD2. The receptor's source is a man older than 75 with active or convalescent COVID-19. Here the CDR3 DNA reads TGTGCCAGTAGGTCGGGGGGACTAGCGGAGTTGAGCTCCTACAATGAGCAGTTCTTC. It specifies CASRSGGLAELSSYNEQFF.